This T cell receptor (beta chain) was identified in a study of control samples from healthy donors and cancer patients. Germline values: CDR1 LGHDT, CDR2 YNNKEL (reference sequence). Trimming removed 7 bases from V and 0 bases from J; junction bases left unmatched: 5. The length of the CDR3 is 15 residues. Only in-frame clones appear in the TCRdb table, and some are missing; sequencing was by immunoSEQ multiplex PCR. The sample records approximately 100,000 clones, around 88% being singletons. In this sample, this clone turned up once. This receptor was taken from a man younger than 40 in good health. The genes are TRBV3-1 (or the pseudogene TRBV3-2) and TRBJ2-3, with TRBD2 matching over 9 bases. Sample: blood. The chain's CDR3 is CASTPTSGSTDTQYF. The DNA for the CDR3 is TGTGCCAGCACCCCGACTAGCGGAAGCACAGATACGCAGTATTTT.